This record concerns one TCR beta chain sequence. The antigen remains undetermined. Only in-frame clones appear in the TCRdb table, and some are missing; sequencing was by immunoSEQ multiplex PCR. This table has roughly 100,000 clones, approximately 88% appearing once. The data are from a study of T cell responses to AZD1222 COVID-19 vaccine. CDR1 and CDR2 (germline): SGHKS, YYEKEE (reference sequence). The CDR3 covers 12 residues. V was pared by 1 base and J by 7 bases, with 8 bases between. Whole-study findings and limits: It was only after the peak T cell response that any repertoires were sampled. Possibly, clonal diversity was underestimated; donors were largely white British and included more females.

The chain joins TRBV5-5 to TRBJ1-1; D unresolved. The material was peripheral blood, obtained 28 days after the second AZD1222 dose. The receptor was isolated from an adult who received the AZD1222 COVID-19 vaccine. The CDR3 region is CASSLFEVEAFF. For the CDR3, the DNA is TGTGCCAGCAGCTTGTTCGAGGTTGAAGCTTTCTTT.